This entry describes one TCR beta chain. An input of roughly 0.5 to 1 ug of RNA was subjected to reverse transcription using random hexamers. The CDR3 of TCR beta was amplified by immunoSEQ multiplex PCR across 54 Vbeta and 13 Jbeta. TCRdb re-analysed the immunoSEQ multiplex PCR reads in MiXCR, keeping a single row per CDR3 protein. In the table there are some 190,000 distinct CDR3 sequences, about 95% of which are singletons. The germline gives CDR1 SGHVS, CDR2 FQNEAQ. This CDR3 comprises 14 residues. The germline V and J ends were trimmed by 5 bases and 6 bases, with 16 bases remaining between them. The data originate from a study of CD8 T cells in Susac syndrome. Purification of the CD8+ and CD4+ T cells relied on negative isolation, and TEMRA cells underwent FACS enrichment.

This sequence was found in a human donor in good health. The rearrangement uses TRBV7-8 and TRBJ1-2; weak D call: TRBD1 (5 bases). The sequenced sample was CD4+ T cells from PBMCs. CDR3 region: CASSRTDKSDGYTF. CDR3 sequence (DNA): TGTGCCAGCAGCCGTACGGACAAATCGGATGGCTACACCTTC.